This T cell receptor beta chain was captured in a study of shared clonotypes between healthy human individuals. Study-wide background: Donors consisted of a couple of women and a few men between 18 and 49.

Over several immunoSEQ plates, each subset's genomic DNA was distributed in even portions. Libraries were prepared by immunoSEQ multiplex PCR; TCRdb keeps only in-frame clonotypes and omits some of them. The table records about 510,000 clones, about 96% of them present only once. The V and J ends lost 4 bases and 1 base respectively, with 14 bases between them. CDR3 length: 15 amino acids. The germline V gene encodes CDR1 MNHEY and CDR2 SVGAGI. CD4+ cells yielded CD45RA+ naive and CD45RA-negative memory subsets. The receptor's source is a woman younger than 45 in good health. Input material: naive CD4+ T cells sorted from blood. Subset meaning: CD45RA+ positively selected. The chain has TRBV6-5 and TRBJ2-7, with D perhaps given as TRBD1 or TRBD2 (7 bases each). The CDR3 DNA follows: TGTGCCAGCAGTTTGCGACAGGGACTATCCTACGAGCAGTACTTC. Its protein product is CASSLRQGLSYEQYF.